The present T cell receptor beta chain was sequenced within a study of PD-1 blockade in classical Hodgkin lymphoma. Overall study findings and caveats: With respect to the repertoire differences, their causes, possibly disease activity or prior therapy, remain undefined.

The time point: cycle 4 day 1 (C4D1), after about 6 weeks of nivolumab. Every single patient, without exception, relapsed after autologous stem cell transplantation, and brentuximab vedotin exposure varied. Best outcomes ranged across complete response, partial response and progressive disease. In the case of this clone: Its target is unknown.

Per germline, CDR1 SGHTA and CDR2 FQGNSA. V shed 7 bases and J shed 0 bases, with 9 bases lying between them. This CDR3 contains 13 residues. Assay: immunoSEQ multiplex PCR; the TCRdb copy retains only in-frame clones and omits some. Here the sample spans some 30,000 clones, 81% being singletons. The input for sequencing was peripheral blood mononuclear cells (PBMCs), taken before the fourth cycle of nivolumab. The sequence came from a human donor with classical Hodgkin lymphoma. The rearrangement uses TRBV7-2 and TRBJ1-1, with a possible D match to TRBD1 (5 bases). Here the CDR3 reads CASKLTVNTEAFF. CDR3 DNA: TGTGCCAGCAAGTTGACAGTGAACACTGAAGCTTTCTTT. The entire variable domain, with the rest obtained from reference TRBV7-2 and TRBJ1-1, is as follows: GAGVSQSPSNKVTEKGKDVELRCDPISGHTALYWYRQSLGQGLEFLIYFQGNSAPDKSGLPSDRFSAERTGGSVSTLTIQRTQQEDSAVYLCASKLTVNTEAFFGQGTRLTVV.